The rows below give T cell receptor beta chains drawn from one sample of a study of shared clonotypes between healthy human individuals. Sequenced by immunoSEQ multiplex PCR; TCRdb stores in-frame clones only, minus some. The sample contains just over 2,000,000 clones, about 95% of which appear only once. Sequenced material: naive CD8+ T cells sorted from blood. The receptors originated from a man younger than 35 in good health. CDR3s include the opening cysteine and the closing phenylalanine or tryptophan. A D gene is named only where the DNA matches it firmly. Clone size is shown for a subset of rows, as once, few, many or a class of expanded clone.

cdr3_length: 15; v_call: TRBV29-1; d_call: NA; clone_size: NA; j_call: TRBJ2-2; cdr3_nt: TGCAGCGTTTTACCCGGGACAACGAACACCGGGGAGCTGTTTTTT; cdr3_aa: CSVLPGTTNTGELFF
cdr3_length: 19; v_call: TRBV12-5; d_call: TRBD2; clone_size: NA; j_call: TRBJ2-1; cdr3_nt: TGTGCTAGTGGTTTGGGGCCGGGTCTAGCGGGAGTTCTGTACAATGAGCAGTTCTTC; cdr3_aa: CASGLGPGLAGVLYNEQFF
cdr3_length: 14; v_call: TRBV7-9; d_call: NA; clone_size: NA; j_call: TRBJ2-7; cdr3_nt: TGTGCCAGCAGCTTAAGGCCGGGTGTCGACGAGCAGTACTTC; cdr3_aa: CASSLRPGVDEQYF
cdr3_length: 15; v_call: TRBV6-6; d_call: TRBD2; clone_size: NA; j_call: TRBJ2-2; cdr3_nt: TGTGCCAGCATCTTAAGCGGGATGAACACCGGGGAGCTGTTTTTT; cdr3_aa: CASILSGMNTGELFF
cdr3_length: 13; v_call: TRBV6-6; d_call: NA; clone_size: once; j_call: TRBJ2-7; cdr3_nt: TGTGCCAGCAGTTACACGGACGGGTACGAGCAGTACTTC; cdr3_aa: CASSYTDGYEQYF
cdr3_length: 16; v_call: TRBV2; d_call: TRBD2; clone_size: once; j_call: TRBJ2-5; cdr3_nt: TGTGCCAGCAGCCCCGGGACTAGTCGGTGGGCAGAGACCCAGTACTTC; cdr3_aa: CASSPGTSRWAETQYF
cdr3_length: 13; v_call: TRBV19; d_call: NA; clone_size: NA; j_call: TRBJ2-7; cdr3_nt: TGTGCCAGTAGTATGCCGGGCTCCTACGAGCAGTACTTC; cdr3_aa: CASSMPGSYEQYF
cdr3_length: 15; v_call: TRBV9; d_call: TRBD2; clone_size: NA; j_call: TRBJ2-2; cdr3_nt: TGTGCCAGCAGCCCCCGCGGCGGGAGCACCGGGGAGCTGTTTTTT; cdr3_aa: CASSPRGGSTGELFF
cdr3_length: 17; v_call: TRBV7-9; d_call: TRBD2; clone_size: NA; j_call: TRBJ2-2; cdr3_nt: TGTGCCAGCAGCTACGGACTAGCGGGTGAAAACACCGGGGAGCTGTTTTTT; cdr3_aa: CASSYGLAGENTGELFF
cdr3_length: 13; v_call: TRBV7-9; d_call: NA; clone_size: once; j_call: TRBJ2-3; cdr3_nt: TGTGCCAGCAGCCCAGGACTAACAGATACGCAGTATTTT; cdr3_aa: CASSPGLTDTQYF
cdr3_length: 14; v_call: TRBV28; d_call: NA; clone_size: NA; j_call: TRBJ2-1; cdr3_nt: TGTGCCAGCACCCCTGACATTGGCCTCGGTGAGCAGTTCTTC; cdr3_aa: CASTPDIGLGEQFF
cdr3_length: 15; v_call: TRBV6-6; d_call: TRBD2; clone_size: once; j_call: TRBJ2-3; cdr3_nt: TGTGCCACATGGACTAGCGGGATAGTTACAGATACGCAGTATTTT; cdr3_aa: CATWTSGIVTDTQYF
cdr3_length: 12; v_call: TRBV5-6; d_call: NA; clone_size: NA; j_call: TRBJ2-1; cdr3_nt: TGTGCCAGCAGCTTGTCCCCTTTTGAGCAGTTCTTC; cdr3_aa: CASSLSPFEQFF
cdr3_length: 15; v_call: TRBV28; d_call: NA; clone_size: once; j_call: TRBJ1-4; cdr3_nt: TGTGCCAGCAGTTTCAAGGGGGACGGTTGGGAAAAACTGTTTTTT; cdr3_aa: CASSFKGDGWEKLFF
cdr3_length: 12; v_call: TRBV2; d_call: NA; clone_size: NA; j_call: TRBJ1-4; cdr3_nt: TGTGCCAGCAGCCTTCCCACGGAAAAACTGTTTTTT; cdr3_aa: CASSLPTEKLFF
cdr3_length: 17; v_call: TRBV2; d_call: TRBD2; clone_size: NA; j_call: TRBJ2-7; cdr3_nt: TGTGCCAGCAGTGAAGCGCGGGTGGGACTAGCCTCTAACGAGCAGTACTTC; cdr3_aa: CASSEARVGLASNEQYF
cdr3_length: 13; v_call: TRBV19; d_call: NA; clone_size: NA; j_call: TRBJ1-2; cdr3_nt: TGTGCCAGTAGTATACCAGGATGGGATGGCTACACCTTC; cdr3_aa: CASSIPGWDGYTF
cdr3_length: 14; v_call: TRBV7-9; d_call: NA; clone_size: NA; j_call: TRBJ1-1; cdr3_nt: TGTGCCAGCAGCTCAATAATGGGCGACACTGAAGCTTTCTTT; cdr3_aa: CASSSIMGDTEAFF
cdr3_length: 17; v_call: TRBV11-1; d_call: TRBD1; clone_size: NA; j_call: TRBJ2-5; cdr3_nt: TGTGCCAGCAGCTTAGGACAGGGGGGGAAGGCCCAAGAGACCCAGTACTTC; cdr3_aa: CASSLGQGGKAQETQYF
cdr3_length: 13; v_call: TRBV7-3; d_call: TRBD1; clone_size: NA; j_call: TRBJ2-1; cdr3_nt: TGTGCCAGCAGCCTCAAGGGGGCCGATGAGCAGTTCTTC; cdr3_aa: CASSLKGADEQFF
cdr3_length: 16; v_call: TRBV29-1; d_call: TRBD2; clone_size: NA; j_call: TRBJ2-2; cdr3_nt: TGCAGCGTTGAGGGTACGGAGCGGGGAGACACCGGGGAGCTGTTTTTT; cdr3_aa: CSVEGTERGDTGELFF
cdr3_length: 16; v_call: TRBV6-5; d_call: TRBD1; clone_size: NA; j_call: TRBJ1-2; cdr3_nt: TGTGCCAGCAGTTACTTCAAAGGAGGGGGCCTCGATGGCTACACCTTC; cdr3_aa: CASSYFKGGGLDGYTF